This is a list of T cell receptor beta chains from one sample in a study of shared clonotypes between healthy human individuals. Sequencing used immunoSEQ multiplex PCR; TCRdb keeps in-frame clones, though not all of them. The sample contains 950,000 to 1,100,000 clones, 75% to 80% of which appear only once. The sequenced sample consisted of memory CD4+ T cells from PBMCs. All receptors come from a man between 18 and 35 years old in good health. Some clones in this sample may be carry-over from other donors' samples. Each CDR3 is given with its conserved first and last residue. The D gene is left open where the match is weak. Clone size is not always given. Where it is, it says once, few, many or a class for expanded clones.

d_call	v_call	j_call	clone_size	cdr3_aa	cdr3_nt
.	TRBV15	TRBJ1-4	.	CATSRDLSQGATNEKLFF	TGTGCCACCAGCAGAGATTTATCCCAGGGAGCAACTAATGAAAAACTGTTTTTT
.	TRBV4-3	TRBJ2-7	.	CASSQARVDEQYF	TGCGCCAGCAGCCAGGCCAGGGTTGACGAGCAGTACTTC
.	TRBV28	TRBJ2-2	.	CASSLGSPTGELFF	TGTGCCAGCAGTTTAGGCTCACCGACCGGGGAGCTGTTTTTT
.	TRBV5-5	TRBJ1-4	.	CASSRYDEKLFF	TGTGCCAGCAGCCGATACGATGAAAAACTGTTTTTT
.	TRBV10-3	TRBJ2-1	.	CAISEVTGEQFF	TGTGCCATCAGTGAGGTCACGGGTGAGCAGTTCTTC
.	TRBV11-1	TRBJ2-7	.	CASSPLEGYYEQYF	TGTGCCAGCAGCCCTCTTGAGGGGTATTACGAGCAGTACTTC
TRBD2	TRBV11-1	TRBJ2-3	.	CASSIGLAGGDTQYF	TGTGCCAGCAGCATAGGACTAGCGGGAGGGGATACGCAGTATTTT
TRBD1	TRBV28	TRBJ1-1	.	CASSTPRTGELAFF	TGTGCCAGCAGCACACCTCGGACAGGGGAGTTGGCTTTCTTT
.	TRBV7-9	TRBJ2-7	.	CASSPRAYEQYF	TGTGCCAGCAGCCCGCGGGCCTACGAGCAGTACTTC
.	TRBV6-6	TRBJ1-4	once	CASSTRDTSTNEKLFF	TGTGCCAGCAGTACCCGGGACACGTCAACTAATGAAAAACTGTTTTTT
TRBD1	TRBV7-2	TRBJ2-1	.	CASIRGQKPYNEQFF	TGTGCCAGCATCAGGGGGCAGAAACCCTACAATGAGCAGTTCTTC
.	TRBV6-5	TRBJ2-4	.	CASSALTGAKNIQYF	TGTGCCAGCAGTGCCTTGACGGGGGCCAAAAACATTCAGTACTTC
TRBD2	TRBV28	TRBJ2-7	many	CASSKIAGLIYEQYF	TGTGCCAGCAGTAAAATAGCGGGACTGATCTACGAGCAGTACTTC
.	TRBV6-5	TRBJ2-1	.	CASGDSPSGEQFF	TGTGCCAGTGGGGACTCCCCTTCTGGTGAGCAGTTCTTC
.	TRBV7-9	TRBJ1-1	many	CASRSRENTEAFF	TGTGCCAGCAGATCTCGTGAGAACACTGAAGCTTTCTTT
TRBD2	TRBV7-3	TRBJ2-5	.	CASSLIAGQQETQYF	TGTGCCAGCAGCTTAATAGCGGGGCAGCAAGAGACCCAGTACTTC
.	TRBV29-1	TRBJ1-4	.	CSVYRGGIKIF	TGCAGCGTGTACCGAGGGGGTATAAAGATTTTT
.	TRBV5-1	TRBJ2-3	few	CASSLGSAGGTDTQYF	TGCGCCAGCAGCTTGGGGTCGGCAGGGGGCACAGATACGCAGTATTTT
.	TRBV7-8	TRBJ2-5	.	CASSLVQGGTQYF	TGTGCCAGCAGCTTAGTACAGGGTGGCACCCAGTACTTC
.	TRBV28	TRBJ1-5	few	CASSGGLGNQPQHF	TGTGCCAGCAGTGGCGGGTTGGGCAATCAGCCCCAGCATTTT
.	TRBV4-1	TRBJ1-1	.	CASRSGPNTEAFF	TGCGCCAGCAGGTCGGGGCCGAACACTGAAGCTTTCTTT
TRBD1	TRBV16	TRBJ1-2	.	CASTMDRVYGYTF	TGTGCCAGCACCATGGACAGGGTCTATGGCTACACCTTC
.	TRBV30	TRBJ2-1	.	CAWSVLGRGNTYNEQFF	TGTGCCTGGAGTGTACTAGGGAGAGGTAATACTTACAATGAGCAGTTCTTC
.	TRBV10-1	TRBJ2-1	few	CASRAQGGEQFF	TGCGCCAGCAGAGCTCAGGGAGGTGAGCAGTTCTTC
.	TRBV12-5	TRBJ2-5	once	CASGLVGETQYF	TGTGCTAGTGGTTTGGTGGGTGAGACCCAGTACTTC
.	TRBV10-3	TRBJ2-1	.	CAISELALGDYNEQFF	TGTGCCATCAGTGAATTAGCCCTGGGGGACTACAATGAGCAGTTCTTC
TRBD2	TRBV6-1	TRBJ2-7	.	CASRLAELYEQYF	TGTGCCAGCAGGCTAGCGGAGCTTTACGAGCAGTACTTC
.	TRBV5-6	TRBJ2-2	once	CASSSTNTGELFF	TGTGCCAGCAGCTCCACCAACACCGGGGAGCTGTTTTTT
TRBD1	TRBV7-8	TRBJ2-5	.	CASSFVGQGQQETQYF	TGTGCCAGCAGCTTCGTAGGACAGGGGCAGCAAGAGACCCAGTACTTC
.	TRBV2	TRBJ2-1	.	CATHRDQMGYEQFF	TGTGCCACCCACCGGGACCAAATGGGCTACGAGCAGTTCTTC
.	TRBV29-1	TRBJ1-5	once	CSVARGSNQPQHF	TGCAGCGTTGCCAGGGGAAGCAATCAGCCCCAGCATTTT
.	TRBV7-6	TRBJ1-2	.	CASSLASRAPSGYTF	TGTGCCAGCAGCTTAGCCTCTCGGGCCCCTAGTGGCTACACCTTC